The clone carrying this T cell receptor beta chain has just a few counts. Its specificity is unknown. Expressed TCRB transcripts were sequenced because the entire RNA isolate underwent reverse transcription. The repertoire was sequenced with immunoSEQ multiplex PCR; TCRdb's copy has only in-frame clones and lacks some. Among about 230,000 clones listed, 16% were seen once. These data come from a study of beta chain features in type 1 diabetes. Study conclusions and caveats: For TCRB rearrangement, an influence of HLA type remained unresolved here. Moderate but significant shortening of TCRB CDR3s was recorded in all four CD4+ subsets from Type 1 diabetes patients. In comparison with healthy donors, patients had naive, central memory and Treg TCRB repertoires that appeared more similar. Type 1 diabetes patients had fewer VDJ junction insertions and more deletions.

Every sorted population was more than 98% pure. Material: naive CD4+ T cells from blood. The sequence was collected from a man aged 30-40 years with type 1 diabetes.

The CDR3 is CASTTGADSNEQFF. Here the CDR3 DNA reads TGTGCCAGCACAACGGGTGCTGATAGCAATGAGCAGTTCTTC. This chain links TRBV25-1 with TRBJ2-1, with D unresolved. The CDR3 runs to 14 residues. The V gene's germline CDR1 is MGHDK and CDR2 SYGVNS. V lost 7 bases, J lost 6 bases, and 16 bases lay in between.